A selection of T cell receptor beta chains follows, all from one sample in a study of T cell responses to AZD1222 COVID-19 vaccine. Measured with immunoSEQ multiplex PCR; TCRdb has only the in-frame clones, and not every one. The sample consists of 120,000 or so clones, 90% of them appearing once. The sample consisted of peripheral blood, taken on day 0 of AZD1222 vaccination. These receptors were collected from an adult in good health. Both conserved end residues are part of each CDR3. The D gene is left open where the match is weak. The size field is filled for only some rows; it gives once, few, many or a size class.

D: TRBD2; J: TRBJ2-1; size: .; V: TRBV5-5; DNA: TGTGCCAGCAGCGCGGGACTAGCGGGAGTAGATGAGCAGTTCTTC; CDR3: CASSAGLAGVDEQFF
D: TRBD1; J: TRBJ1-1; size: .; V: TRBV3-1/TRBV3-2; DNA: TGTGCCAGCAGCCGAGGGACAGGGAACACTGAAGCTTTCTTT; CDR3: CASSRGTGNTEAFF
D: .; J: TRBJ1-1; size: .; V: TRBV6-2/TRBV6-3; DNA: TGTGCCAGCAGCCCCCTCCTCCGGGGGCGATTAGCTTTCTTT; CDR3: CASSPLLRGRLAFF
D: .; J: TRBJ1-2; size: .; V: TRBV9; DNA: TGTGCCAGCAGCTCGACGGTAAATGGCTACACCTTC; CDR3: CASSSTVNGYTF
D: .; J: TRBJ2-1; size: .; V: TRBV18; DNA: TGTGCCAGCTCACCGGAGAACAGCGATGAGCAGTTCTTC; CDR3: CASSPENSDEQFF
D: TRBD2; J: TRBJ2-1; size: .; V: TRBV9; DNA: TGTGCCAGCAGCGCCTCCGTGACGGGACCGCGGGGGAATGAGCAGTTCTTC; CDR3: CASSASVTGPRGNEQFF
D: .; J: TRBJ1-5; size: .; V: TRBV18; DNA: TGTGCCAGCTCACCCAACAGGGATTTGGGCAATCAGCCCCAGCATTTT; CDR3: CASSPNRDLGNQPQHF
D: TRBD1; J: TRBJ1-5; size: .; V: TRBV28; DNA: TGTGCCAGCAGTTTGTCGGGCAGGGGGGTTCAGCCCCAGCATTTT; CDR3: CASSLSGRGVQPQHF
D: TRBD1; J: TRBJ1-2; size: .; V: TRBV7-9; DNA: TGTGCCAGCAGCCCTGGACAGGGGGGGGTTCGCTATGGCTACACCTTC; CDR3: CASSPGQGGVRYGYTF
D: .; J: TRBJ1-1; size: .; V: TRBV6-5; DNA: TGTGCCAGCAGTTACGGGACGAACACTGAAGCTTTCTTT; CDR3: CASSYGTNTEAFF
D: .; J: TRBJ1-2; size: .; V: TRBV28; DNA: TGTGCCAGCAGTTTCCAGGGTGGGGATTATGGCTACACCTTC; CDR3: CASSFQGGDYGYTF
D: .; J: TRBJ1-6; size: .; V: TRBV6-4; DNA: TGTGCCAGCAGTGGAACAGTGGATTCACCCCTCCACTTT; CDR3: CASSGTVDSPLHF
D: .; J: TRBJ2-1; size: .; V: TRBV29-1; DNA: TGCAGCGTTGACATTTACAATGAGCAGTTCTTC; CDR3: CSVDIYNEQFF
D: .; J: TRBJ2-5; size: .; V: TRBV7-9; DNA: TGTGCCAGCAGCTTAGGGACGCAGGGTGAGACCCAGTACTTC; CDR3: CASSLGTQGETQYF
D: TRBD1; J: TRBJ1-1; size: .; V: TRBV18; DNA: TGTGCCAGCACAGGGGTGGTCGAGAACACTGAAGCTTTCTTT; CDR3: CASTGVVENTEAFF
D: .; J: TRBJ2-1; size: .; V: TRBV9; DNA: TGTGCCAGCAGCGTAGCCGGGGAGGACTACAATGAGCAGTTCTTC; CDR3: CASSVAGEDYNEQFF
D: TRBD2; J: TRBJ2-3; size: .; V: TRBV19; DNA: TGTGCCAGTAGTAGGGGACTAACCCTCCGGGGTGGCACAGATACGCAGTATTTT; CDR3: CASSRGLTLRGGTDTQYF
D: TRBD1; J: TRBJ1-6; size: few; V: TRBV30; DNA: TGTGCCTGGAGTCCGGGACAGGGAGGTTCACCCCTCCACTTT; CDR3: CAWSPGQGGSPLHF
D: .; J: TRBJ1-1; size: .; V: TRBV29-1; DNA: TGCAGCGTTGAAGCCGCGGGCTGGGGCACTGAAGCTTTCTTT; CDR3: CSVEAAGWGTEAFF
D: .; J: TRBJ2-4; size: .; V: TRBV12-3/TRBV12-4; DNA: TGTGCCAGCAGTTTATCGGGGGCAAACATTCAGTACTTC; CDR3: CASSLSGANIQYF
D: .; J: TRBJ1-2; size: once; V: TRBV27; DNA: TGTGCCAGCAGTTTCGGGAGACAGAACTATGGCTACACCTTC; CDR3: CASSFGRQNYGYTF
D: TRBD2; J: TRBJ2-1; size: .; V: TRBV7-2; DNA: TGTGCCAGCAGCGCGACTAGCGGGAGCATGAATGAGCAGTTCTTC; CDR3: CASSATSGSMNEQFF
D: .; J: TRBJ1-1; size: .; V: TRBV4-1; DNA: TGCGCCAGCAGCCAAGATCTTGCTCCGGGGGCTAGCACTGAAGCTTTCTTT; CDR3: CASSQDLAPGASTEAFF
D: TRBD2; J: TRBJ2-2; size: .; V: TRBV11-3; DNA: TGTGCCAGCAGCTTCTCCACCACTAGCGGGGATACCGGGGAGCTGTTTTTT; CDR3: CASSFSTTSGDTGELFF
D: .; J: TRBJ1-3; size: .; V: TRBV18; DNA: TGTGCCAGCTCACCAGGGCCAGCCGTCTCTGGAAACACCATATATTTT; CDR3: CASSPGPAVSGNTIYF
D: .; J: TRBJ1-1; size: .; V: TRBV2; DNA: TGTGCCAGCAGGGGGACCCGAGCTACTACTGAAGCTTTCTTT; CDR3: CASRGTRATTEAFF
D: TRBD1; J: TRBJ2-7; size: once; V: TRBV28; DNA: TGTGCCAGCAGTCTGGGGACAGGGGGTGTGGGCGAGCAGTACTTC; CDR3: CASSLGTGGVGEQYF
D: TRBD2; J: TRBJ2-5; size: .; V: TRBV28; DNA: TGTGCCAGCAGGCGGACTAGCGGGGTGACCCAGTACTTC; CDR3: CASRRTSGVTQYF
D: .; J: TRBJ2-7; size: .; V: TRBV9; DNA: TGTGCCAGCAGCCCTTCTCGGGGCTGGACCTACGAGCAGTACTTC; CDR3: CASSPSRGWTYEQYF
D: TRBD2; J: TRBJ2-2; size: .; V: TRBV7-9; DNA: TGTGCCAGCAGTATGACTAGCGGGGTAACCGGGGAGCTGTTTTTT; CDR3: CASSMTSGVTGELFF
D: TRBD1; J: TRBJ1-3; size: .; V: TRBV5-1; DNA: TGCGCCAGCAGCCAAGGGGGCCCTGGAAACACCATATATTTT; CDR3: CASSQGGPGNTIYF